A selection of T cell receptor beta chains follows, all from one sample in a study of cytomegalovirus exposure and HLA in healthy donors. The repertoire was sequenced with immunoSEQ multiplex PCR; TCRdb's copy has only in-frame clones and lacks some. The table shows roughly 62,000 clones, with more than 85% occurring only once. Sequenced sample: PBMCs. The receptors derive from a woman aged 25 to 39 in good health and CMV-seronegative. CDR3s include the opening cysteine and the closing phenylalanine or tryptophan. D genes are given only for firm matches. Expanded clones are given a class, and other clones once, few, many or no size at all.

d_call: .; j_call: TRBJ2-7; clone_size: .; v_call: TRBV5-1; cdr3_nt: TGCGCCAGCAGCTTGGGGCAGGGGGGTTTCTACGAGCAGTACTTC; cdr3_aa: CASSLGQGGFYEQYF
d_call: TRBD1; j_call: TRBJ2-2; clone_size: .; v_call: TRBV11-1; cdr3_nt: TGTGCCAGCAGCTCGGGACAGACGAACACCGGGGAGCTGTTTTTT; cdr3_aa: CASSSGQTNTGELFF
d_call: TRBD2; j_call: TRBJ2-7; clone_size: .; v_call: TRBV18; cdr3_nt: TGTGCCAGCTCACCAAAGGGACTAGCCTCCTACGAGCAGTACTTC; cdr3_aa: CASSPKGLASYEQYF
d_call: TRBD1; j_call: TRBJ1-5; clone_size: .; v_call: TRBV7-2; cdr3_nt: TGTGCCAGCACGGTAGGGGGCAGTAGCAATCAGCCCCAGCATTTT; cdr3_aa: CASTVGGSSNQPQHF
d_call: .; j_call: TRBJ2-2; clone_size: .; v_call: TRBV4-3; cdr3_nt: TGCGCCAGCAGCTCACGAGGGTCTATGGACACCGGGGAGCTGTTTTTT; cdr3_aa: CASSSRGSMDTGELFF
d_call: .; j_call: TRBJ2-3; clone_size: .; v_call: TRBV11-2; cdr3_nt: TGTGCCAGCGGGGCCGTAAGCACAGATACGCAGTATTTT; cdr3_aa: CASGAVSTDTQYF
d_call: TRBD1; j_call: TRBJ1-2; clone_size: .; v_call: TRBV19; cdr3_nt: TGTGCCAGTCATCCCACGGGACAGGGGGGTTATGGCTACACCTTC; cdr3_aa: CASHPTGQGGYGYTF
d_call: TRBD1; j_call: TRBJ2-1; clone_size: .; v_call: TRBV6-5; cdr3_nt: TGTGCCAGCAGCCAACAGGGGGTTCGTTTTGATGAGCAGTTCTTC; cdr3_aa: CASSQQGVRFDEQFF
d_call: .; j_call: TRBJ2-3; clone_size: .; v_call: TRBV19; cdr3_nt: TGTGCCAGTACAGAGGGCCCAGATACGCAGTATTTT; cdr3_aa: CASTEGPDTQYF
d_call: .; j_call: TRBJ2-2; clone_size: .; v_call: TRBV5-1; cdr3_nt: TGCGCCAGCAGCCCAGCGGCGAACACCGGGGAGCTGTTTTTT; cdr3_aa: CASSPAANTGELFF
d_call: .; j_call: TRBJ1-1; clone_size: .; v_call: TRBV28; cdr3_nt: TGTGCCACCGTACCCCTGACAGGGAACACTGAAGCTTTCTTT; cdr3_aa: CATVPLTGNTEAFF
d_call: TRBD2; j_call: TRBJ2-3; clone_size: .; v_call: TRBV2; cdr3_nt: TGTGCCAGCAGACCGGGACTAGCGGGAACAGCTACGCAGTATTTT; cdr3_aa: CASRPGLAGTATQYF
d_call: TRBD2; j_call: TRBJ2-7; clone_size: once; v_call: TRBV12-5; cdr3_nt: TGTGCTAGTGGTTTGGTACTAGGCGTGGTAGGTGGCGGGAGGGTCGAGCAGTACTTC; cdr3_aa: CASGLVLGVVGGGRVEQYF
d_call: TRBD1; j_call: TRBJ1-2; clone_size: .; v_call: TRBV5-1; cdr3_nt: TGCGCCAGCAGCTTGGCCGCCCTGACAGGGCTGGAGGGCTACACCTTC; cdr3_aa: CASSLAALTGLEGYTF
d_call: .; j_call: TRBJ2-1; clone_size: .; v_call: TRBV7-2; cdr3_nt: TGTGCCAGCAGCCAGAACTCCATAGCGAATAACAATGAGCAGTTCTTC; cdr3_aa: CASSQNSIANNNEQFF
d_call: TRBD1; j_call: TRBJ1-5; clone_size: .; v_call: TRBV6-5; cdr3_nt: TGTGCCAGCAGCCCCGGACAGGCCCAGCCCCAGCATTTT; cdr3_aa: CASSPGQAQPQHF
d_call: TRBD2; j_call: TRBJ2-1; clone_size: .; v_call: TRBV7-9; cdr3_nt: TGTGCCAGCAGCTTGGCTGCGGGAGGGTACAATGAGCAGTTCTTC; cdr3_aa: CASSLAAGGYNEQFF
d_call: TRBD2; j_call: TRBJ2-5; clone_size: .; v_call: TRBV19; cdr3_nt: TGTGCCAGTAGTTCGGAACAACTAGCGCCACAAGAGACCCAGTACTTC; cdr3_aa: CASSSEQLAPQETQYF
d_call: TRBD1; j_call: TRBJ1-2; clone_size: .; v_call: TRBV30; cdr3_nt: TGTGCCTGGACCGGGACAGGGTTTAACTATGGCTACACCTTC; cdr3_aa: CAWTGTGFNYGYTF
d_call: TRBD2; j_call: TRBJ2-2; clone_size: .; v_call: TRBV11-1; cdr3_nt: TGTGCCAGCAGTCCTAGGACTAGCGGGAGCCCCGGGGAGCTGTTTTTT; cdr3_aa: CASSPRTSGSPGELFF
d_call: .; j_call: TRBJ2-4; clone_size: .; v_call: TRBV7-8; cdr3_nt: TGTGCCAGCAGCTTAGCGGGAACGGGGAACATTCAGTACTTC; cdr3_aa: CASSLAGTGNIQYF
d_call: TRBD1; j_call: TRBJ2-6; clone_size: once; v_call: TRBV15; cdr3_nt: TGTGCCACCAGCAGCTCCGGACAGGGGGCGCAGGGGGCCAACGTCCTGACTTTC; cdr3_aa: CATSSSGQGAQGANVLTF
d_call: .; j_call: TRBJ1-1; clone_size: .; v_call: TRBV4-2; cdr3_nt: TGTGCCAGCAGCCAAGTAGTCCGTAGCGTCGAAGCTTTCTTT; cdr3_aa: CASSQVVRSVEAFF
d_call: TRBD2; j_call: TRBJ2-3; clone_size: .; v_call: TRBV10-1; cdr3_nt: TGCGCCAGCAGTGAGGGACTAGCGGAAGATACGCAGTATTTT; cdr3_aa: CASSEGLAEDTQYF